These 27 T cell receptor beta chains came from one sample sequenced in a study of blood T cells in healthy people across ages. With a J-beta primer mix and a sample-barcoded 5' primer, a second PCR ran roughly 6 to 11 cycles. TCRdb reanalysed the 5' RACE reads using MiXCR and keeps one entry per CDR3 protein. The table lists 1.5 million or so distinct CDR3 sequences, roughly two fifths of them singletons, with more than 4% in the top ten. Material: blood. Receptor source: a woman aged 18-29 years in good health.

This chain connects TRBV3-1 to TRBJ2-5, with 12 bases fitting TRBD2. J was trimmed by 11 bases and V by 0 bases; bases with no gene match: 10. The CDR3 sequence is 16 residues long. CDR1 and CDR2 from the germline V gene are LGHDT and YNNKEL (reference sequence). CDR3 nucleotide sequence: TGTGCCAGCAGCCAAGATAGACTAGCGGGAGCGTGGGAGCAGTACTTC. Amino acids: CASSQDRLAGAWEQYF.

CDR3 residues: CATSGRDSFAGELFF. For the CDR3, the DNA is TGTGCCACCAGCGGCCGGGACAGCTTCGCCGGGGAGCTGTTTTTT. The chain carries TRBV15 and TRBJ2-2; TRBD1 matches 7 bases. The germline V gene has CDR1 LNHNV and CDR2 YYDKDF (reference sequence). With V trimmed by 5 bases and J by 6 bases, 9 bases remained unmatched. The CDR3 loop spans 15 amino acids.

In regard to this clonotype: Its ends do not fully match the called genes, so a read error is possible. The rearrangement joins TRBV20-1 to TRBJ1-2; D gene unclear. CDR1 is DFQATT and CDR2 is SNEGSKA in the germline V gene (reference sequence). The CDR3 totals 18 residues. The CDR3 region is CSARERGQAIVANCGYTF. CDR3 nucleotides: TGCAGTGCTAGAGAACGCGGGCAGGCCATTGTAGCTAACTGTGGCTACACCTTC.

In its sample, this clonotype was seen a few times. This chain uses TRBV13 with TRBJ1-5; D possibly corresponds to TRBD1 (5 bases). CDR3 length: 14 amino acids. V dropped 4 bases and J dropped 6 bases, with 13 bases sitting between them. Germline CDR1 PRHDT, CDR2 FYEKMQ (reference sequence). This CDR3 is CASSSGQGSQPQHF. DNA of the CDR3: TGTGCCAGCAGCTCCGGCCAGGGAAGTCAGCCCCAGCATTTT.

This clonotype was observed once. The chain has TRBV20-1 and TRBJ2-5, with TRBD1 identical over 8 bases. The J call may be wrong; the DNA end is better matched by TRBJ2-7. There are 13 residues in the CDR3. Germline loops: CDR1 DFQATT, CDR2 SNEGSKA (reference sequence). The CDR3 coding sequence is TGCAGTGCTAGCGACAGGGGTATACACGAGCAGTACTTC. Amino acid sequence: CSASDRGIHEQYF.

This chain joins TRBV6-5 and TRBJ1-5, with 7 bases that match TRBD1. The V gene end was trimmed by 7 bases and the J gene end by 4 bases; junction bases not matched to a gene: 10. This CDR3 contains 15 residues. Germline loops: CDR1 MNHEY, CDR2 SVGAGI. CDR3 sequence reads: CASIRGSTGNQPQHF. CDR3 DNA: TGTGCCAGCATTAGGGGCTCGACAGGGAATCAGCCCCAGCATTTT.

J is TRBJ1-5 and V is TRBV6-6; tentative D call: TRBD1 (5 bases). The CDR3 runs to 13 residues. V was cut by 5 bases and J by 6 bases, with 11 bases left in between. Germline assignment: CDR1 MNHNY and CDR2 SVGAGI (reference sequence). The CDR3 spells CASSDPGTQPQHF. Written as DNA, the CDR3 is TGTGCCAGCAGTGACCCAGGGACTCAGCCCCAGCATTTT.

DNA for the CDR3: TGTGCCAGCAGTTTGCTTGAGGGGACAGGGGCAGTGAGGGGTAGGTCCTACGAGCAGTACTTC. Amino acid sequence: CASSLLEGTGAVRGRSYEQYF. V usage is TRBV28 and J usage is TRBJ2-7; 10 bases align to TRBD1. V dropped 3 bases and J dropped 1; count of bases not matched to a gene: 21. Germline V gene sequence: CDR1 MDHEN, CDR2 SYDVKM. This CDR3 contains 21 residues.

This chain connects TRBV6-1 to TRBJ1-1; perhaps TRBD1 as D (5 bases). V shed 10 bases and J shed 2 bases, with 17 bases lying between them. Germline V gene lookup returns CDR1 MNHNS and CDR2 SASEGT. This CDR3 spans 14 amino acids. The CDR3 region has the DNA TGTGCCACCGCATGGGGCACGGCCAACACTGAAGCTTTCTTT. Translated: CATAWGTANTEAFF.

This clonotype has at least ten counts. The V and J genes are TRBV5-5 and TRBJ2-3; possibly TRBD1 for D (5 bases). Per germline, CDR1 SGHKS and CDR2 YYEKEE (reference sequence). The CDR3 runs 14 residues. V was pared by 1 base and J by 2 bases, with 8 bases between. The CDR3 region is CASSLQGITDTQYF. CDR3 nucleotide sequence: TGTGCCAGCAGCTTGCAGGGAATCACAGATACGCAGTATTTT.

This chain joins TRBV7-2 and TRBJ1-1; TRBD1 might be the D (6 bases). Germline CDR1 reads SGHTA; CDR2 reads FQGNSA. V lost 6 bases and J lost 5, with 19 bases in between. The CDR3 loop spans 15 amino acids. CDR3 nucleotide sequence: TGTGCCAGCAGTACCCGGCCAATGAGGGGGACTGAAGCTTTCTTT. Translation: CASSTRPMRGTEAFF.

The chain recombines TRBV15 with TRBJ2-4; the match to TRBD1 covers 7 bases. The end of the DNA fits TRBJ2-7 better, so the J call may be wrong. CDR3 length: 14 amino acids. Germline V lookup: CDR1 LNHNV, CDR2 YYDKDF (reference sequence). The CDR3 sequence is CATSETGSSYEQYF. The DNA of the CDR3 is TGTGCCACCAGCGAGACAGGGAGCTCCTACGAGCAGTACTTC.

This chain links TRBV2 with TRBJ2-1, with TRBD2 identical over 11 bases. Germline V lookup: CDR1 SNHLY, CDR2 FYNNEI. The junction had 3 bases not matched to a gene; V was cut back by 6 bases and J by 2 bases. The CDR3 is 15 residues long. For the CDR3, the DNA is TGTGCCAGCAGGGGGACTAGCGGACCCTACAATGAGCAGTTCTTC. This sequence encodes CASRGTSGPYNEQFF.

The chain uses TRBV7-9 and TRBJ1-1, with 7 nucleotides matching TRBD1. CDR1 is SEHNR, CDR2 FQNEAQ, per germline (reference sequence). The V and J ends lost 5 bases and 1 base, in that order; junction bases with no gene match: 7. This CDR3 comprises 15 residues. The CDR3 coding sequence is TGTGCCAGCAGCATTACGGGACAGCCGAACACTGAAGCTTTCTTT. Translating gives CASSITGQPNTEAFF. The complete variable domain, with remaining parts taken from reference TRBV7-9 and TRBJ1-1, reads DTGVSQNPRHKITKRGQNVTFRCDPISEHNRLYWYRQTLGQGPEFLTYFQNEAQLEKSRLLSDRFSAERPKGSFSTLEIQRTEQGDSAMYLCASSITGQPNTEAFFGQGTRLTVV.

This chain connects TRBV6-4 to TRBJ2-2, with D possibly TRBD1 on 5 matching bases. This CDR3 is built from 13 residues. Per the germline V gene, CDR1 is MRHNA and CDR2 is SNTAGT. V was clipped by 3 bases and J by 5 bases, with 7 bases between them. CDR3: CASSEGETGELFF. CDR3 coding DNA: TGTGCCAGCAGTGAAGGGGAAACCGGGGAGCTGTTTTTT.

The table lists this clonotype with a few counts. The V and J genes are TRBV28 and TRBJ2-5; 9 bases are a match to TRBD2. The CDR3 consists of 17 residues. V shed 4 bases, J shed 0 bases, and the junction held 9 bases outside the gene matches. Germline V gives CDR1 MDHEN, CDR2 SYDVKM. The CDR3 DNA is TGTGCCAGCAGTTCCCTTTCTAGCGGGGAGTACCAAGAGACCCAGTACTTC. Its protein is CASSSLSSGEYQETQYF.

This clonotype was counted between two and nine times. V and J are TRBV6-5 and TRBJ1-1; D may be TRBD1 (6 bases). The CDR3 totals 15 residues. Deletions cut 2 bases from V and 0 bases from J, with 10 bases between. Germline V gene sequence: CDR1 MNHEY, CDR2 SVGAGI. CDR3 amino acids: CASSYKYRVNTEAFF. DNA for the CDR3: TGTGCCAGCAGTTACAAATACAGGGTGAACACTGAAGCTTTCTTT.

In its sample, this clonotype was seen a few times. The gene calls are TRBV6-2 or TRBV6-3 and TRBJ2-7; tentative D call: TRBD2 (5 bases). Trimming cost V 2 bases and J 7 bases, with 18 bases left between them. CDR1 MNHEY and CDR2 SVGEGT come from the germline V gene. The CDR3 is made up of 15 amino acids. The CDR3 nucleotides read TGTGCCAGCAGTTACGGGAGACTTCTACCGGGGGAGCAGTACTTC. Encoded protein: CASSYGRLLPGEQYF.

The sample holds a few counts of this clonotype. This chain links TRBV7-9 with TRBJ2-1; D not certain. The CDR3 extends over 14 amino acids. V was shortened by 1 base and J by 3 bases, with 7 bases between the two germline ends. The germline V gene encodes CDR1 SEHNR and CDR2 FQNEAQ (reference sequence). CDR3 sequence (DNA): TGTGCCAGCAGCTTAGGGCAACACTACAATGAGCAGTTCTTC. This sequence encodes CASSLGQHYNEQFF.

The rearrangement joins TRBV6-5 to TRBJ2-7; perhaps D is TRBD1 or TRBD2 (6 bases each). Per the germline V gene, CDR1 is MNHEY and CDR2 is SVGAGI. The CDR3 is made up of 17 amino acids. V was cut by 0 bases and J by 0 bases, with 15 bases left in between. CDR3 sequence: CASSYSGGTGRSYEQYF. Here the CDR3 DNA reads TGTGCCAGCAGTTACTCGGGAGGAACAGGGCGCTCCTACGAGCAGTACTTC.

Here the CDR3 DNA reads TGCAGTGGGCTCGCTGCAGATACGCAGTATTTT. Its protein product is CSGLAADTQYF. The genes are TRBV20-1 and TRBJ2-3; no clear D gene. Germline assignment: CDR1 DFQATT and CDR2 SNEGSKA (reference sequence). The CDR3 spans 11 residues. The V and J ends lost 7 bases and 4 bases respectively, with 9 bases between them.

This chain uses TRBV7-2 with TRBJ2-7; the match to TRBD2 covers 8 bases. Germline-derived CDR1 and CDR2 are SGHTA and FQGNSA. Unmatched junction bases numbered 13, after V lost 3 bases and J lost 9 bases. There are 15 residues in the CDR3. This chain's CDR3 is CASSLGSGTAKAQYF. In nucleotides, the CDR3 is TGTGCCAGCAGCTTGGGTAGCGGGACCGCGAAGGCGCAGTACTTC.

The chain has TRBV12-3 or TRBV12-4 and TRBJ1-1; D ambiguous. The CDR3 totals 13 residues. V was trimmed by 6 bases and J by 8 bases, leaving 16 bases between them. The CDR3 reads CASSPPDKAEAFF. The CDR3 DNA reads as TGTGCCAGCAGCCCTCCTGACAAAGCCGAAGCTTTCTTT.

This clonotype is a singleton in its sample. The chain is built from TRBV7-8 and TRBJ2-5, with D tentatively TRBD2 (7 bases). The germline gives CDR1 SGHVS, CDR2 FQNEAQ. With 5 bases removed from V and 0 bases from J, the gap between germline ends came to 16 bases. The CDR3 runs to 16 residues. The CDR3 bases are TGTGCCAGCAGCAACCGGGGGGCCCCGTACCAAGAGACCCAGTACTTC. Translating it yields CASSNRGAPYQETQYF.

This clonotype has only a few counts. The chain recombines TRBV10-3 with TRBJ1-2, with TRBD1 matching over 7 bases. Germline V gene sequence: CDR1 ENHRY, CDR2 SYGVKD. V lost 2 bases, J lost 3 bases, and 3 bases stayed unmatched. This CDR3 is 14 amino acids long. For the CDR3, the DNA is TGTGCCATCAGTGAGCCGGGACAGCACTATGGCTACACCTTC. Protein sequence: CAISEPGQHYGYTF.

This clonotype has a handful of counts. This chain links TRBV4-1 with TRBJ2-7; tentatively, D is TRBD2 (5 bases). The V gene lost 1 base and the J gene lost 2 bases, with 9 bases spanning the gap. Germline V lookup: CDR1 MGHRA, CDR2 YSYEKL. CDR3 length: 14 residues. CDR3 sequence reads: CASSQGPGTYEQYF. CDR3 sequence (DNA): TGCGCCAGCAGCCAAGGGCCCGGGACCTACGAGCAGTACTTC.

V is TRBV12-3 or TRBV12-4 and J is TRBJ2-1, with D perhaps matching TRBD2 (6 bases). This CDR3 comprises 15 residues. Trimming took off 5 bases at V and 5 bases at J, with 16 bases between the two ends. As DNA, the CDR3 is TGTGCCAGCAGTGGTGGGACTCCCGCTCACAATGAGCAGTTCTTC. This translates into CASSGGTPAHNEQFF.